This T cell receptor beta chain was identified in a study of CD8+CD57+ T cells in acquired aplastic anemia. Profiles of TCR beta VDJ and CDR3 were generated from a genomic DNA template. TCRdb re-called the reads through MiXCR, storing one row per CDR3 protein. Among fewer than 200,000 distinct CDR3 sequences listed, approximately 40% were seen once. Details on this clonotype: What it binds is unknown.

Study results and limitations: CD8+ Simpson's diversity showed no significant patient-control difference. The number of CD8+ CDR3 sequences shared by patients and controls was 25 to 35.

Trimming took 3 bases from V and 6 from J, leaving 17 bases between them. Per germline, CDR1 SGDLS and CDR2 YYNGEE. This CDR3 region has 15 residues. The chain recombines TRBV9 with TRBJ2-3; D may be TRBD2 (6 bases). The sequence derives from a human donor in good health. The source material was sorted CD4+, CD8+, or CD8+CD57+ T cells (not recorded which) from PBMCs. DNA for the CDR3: TGTGCCAGCAGCGGCGGGGAGGAGATTGGGGATACGCAGTATTTT. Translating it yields CASSGGEEIGDTQYF. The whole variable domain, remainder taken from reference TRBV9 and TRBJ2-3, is DSGVTQTPKHLITATGQRVTLRCSPRSGDLSVYWYQQSLDQGLQFLIQYYNGEERAKGNILERFSAQQFPDLHSELNLSSLELGDSALYFCASSGGEEIGDTQYFGPGTRLTVL.